This TCR beta chain originates from a study of T cells in Graves' hyperthyroidism and ophthalmopathy. Turning to this clonotype: Its antigen remains unidentified.

The TCR beta CDR3 regions underwent amplification using RNA transcripts as the source. HTBI primers were used for first-round RT-PCR of the TCR CDR3. TCRdb re-called the multiplex PCR reads through MiXCR, storing one row per CDR3 protein. Altogether hundreds of thousands of distinct CDR3 sequences are present, 15% to 20% being singletons, with the ten largest covering approximately 15%. V was trimmed by 6 bases and J by 5 bases, leaving 16 bases between them. The CDR3 is 14 amino acids. CDR1 and CDR2 from the germline V gene are MGHDK and SYGVNS. Study-level results: Among thyroid clonotypes expanded above 0.001, most also appeared in blood.

Sequencing was done on a sample of blood. This sequence originates from a woman aged 50 to 60 with Graves' hyperthyroidism that later progressed to Graves' ophthalmopathy. The genes are TRBV25-1 and TRBJ2-5; either TRBD1 or TRBD2 may fit D (5 bases each). The CDR3 loop reads CASRGPAVGETQYF. For the CDR3, the DNA is TGTGCCAGCAGGGGACCGGCGGTGGGGGAGACCCAGTACTTC.